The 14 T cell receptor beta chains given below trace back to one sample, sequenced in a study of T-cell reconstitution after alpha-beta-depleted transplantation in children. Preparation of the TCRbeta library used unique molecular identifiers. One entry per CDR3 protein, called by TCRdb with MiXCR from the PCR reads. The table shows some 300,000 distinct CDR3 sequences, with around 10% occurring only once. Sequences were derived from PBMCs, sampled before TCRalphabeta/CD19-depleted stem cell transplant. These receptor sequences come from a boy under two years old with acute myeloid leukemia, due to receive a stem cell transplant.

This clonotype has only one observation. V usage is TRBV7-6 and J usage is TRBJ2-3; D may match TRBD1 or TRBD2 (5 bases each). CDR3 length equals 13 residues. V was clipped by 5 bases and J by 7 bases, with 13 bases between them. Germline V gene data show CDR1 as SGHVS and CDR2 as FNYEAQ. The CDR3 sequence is CASSRDPVYTQYF. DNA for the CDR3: TGTGCCAGCAGCCGGGACCCCGTTTATACGCAGTATTTT.

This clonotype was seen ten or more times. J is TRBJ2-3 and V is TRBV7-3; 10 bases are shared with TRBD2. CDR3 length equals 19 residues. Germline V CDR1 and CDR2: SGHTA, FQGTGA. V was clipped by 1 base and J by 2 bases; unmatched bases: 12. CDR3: CASSLRGRLAGVVTDTQYF. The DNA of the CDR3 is TGTGCCAGCAGCTTAAGGGGCCGGCTAGCGGGGGTCGTCACAGATACGCAGTATTTT.

The CDR3 is CASRRGYTSTDTQYF. CDR3 in DNA: TGTGCCAGCAGGAGGGGTTATACTAGCACAGATACGCAGTATTTT. The gene calls are TRBV12-3 or TRBV12-4 and TRBJ2-3; D possibly uses TRBD1 or TRBD2 (5 bases each). CDR3 length equals 15 residues. V was shortened by 6 bases and J by 0 bases, with 13 bases between the two germline ends.

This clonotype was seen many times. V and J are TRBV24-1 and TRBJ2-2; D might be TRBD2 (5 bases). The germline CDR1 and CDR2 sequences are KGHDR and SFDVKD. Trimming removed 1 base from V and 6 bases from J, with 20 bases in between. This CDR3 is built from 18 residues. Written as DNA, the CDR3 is TGTGCCACCAGTGATTTTGGGCGAGGGAGAGCTGAGGCCGGGGAGCTGTTTTTT. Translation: CATSDFGRGRAEAGELFF.

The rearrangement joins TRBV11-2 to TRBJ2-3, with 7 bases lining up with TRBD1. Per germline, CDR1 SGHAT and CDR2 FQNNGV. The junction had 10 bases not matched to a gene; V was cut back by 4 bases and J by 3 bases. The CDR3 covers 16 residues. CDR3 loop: CASSSSTGWSTDTQYF. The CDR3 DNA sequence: TGTGCCAGCAGCTCGTCGACAGGGTGGAGTACAGATACGCAGTATTTT.

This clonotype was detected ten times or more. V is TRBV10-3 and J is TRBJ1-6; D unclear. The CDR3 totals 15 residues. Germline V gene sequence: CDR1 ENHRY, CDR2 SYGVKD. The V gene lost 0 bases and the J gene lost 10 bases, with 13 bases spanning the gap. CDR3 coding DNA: TGTGCCATCAGTGAGTCGGCGGCAGGAGGCTCACCCCTCCACTTT. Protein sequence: CAISESAAGGSPLHF.

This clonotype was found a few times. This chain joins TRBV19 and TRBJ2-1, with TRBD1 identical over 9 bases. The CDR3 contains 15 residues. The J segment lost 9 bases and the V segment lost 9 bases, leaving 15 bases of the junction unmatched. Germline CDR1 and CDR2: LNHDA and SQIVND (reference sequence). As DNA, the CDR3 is TGTGCCAGCGCCATTTCCCCGGGACAGGGTGGTGAGCAGTTCTTC. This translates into CASAISPGQGGEQFF. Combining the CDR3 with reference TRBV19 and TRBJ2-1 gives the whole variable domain DGGITQSPKYLFRKEGQNVTLSCEQNLNHDAMYWYRQDPGQGLRLIYYSQIVNDFQKGDIAEGYSVSREKKESFPLTVTSAQKNPTAFYLCASAISPGQGGEQFFGPGTRLTVL.

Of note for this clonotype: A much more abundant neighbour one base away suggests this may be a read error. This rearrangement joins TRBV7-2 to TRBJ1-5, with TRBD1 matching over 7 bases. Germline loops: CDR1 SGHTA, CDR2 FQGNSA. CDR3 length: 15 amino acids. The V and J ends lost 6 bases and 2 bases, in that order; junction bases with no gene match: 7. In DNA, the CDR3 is TGTGCCAGCAGACCCACAGGGGCGCGCAATCAGCCCCAGCATTTT. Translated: CASRPTGARNQPQHF.

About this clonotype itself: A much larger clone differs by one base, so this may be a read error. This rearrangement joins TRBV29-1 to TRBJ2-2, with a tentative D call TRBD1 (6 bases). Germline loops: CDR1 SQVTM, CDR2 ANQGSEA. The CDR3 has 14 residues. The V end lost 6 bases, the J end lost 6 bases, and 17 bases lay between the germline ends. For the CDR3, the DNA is TGCAGCGTCTATCTCCTCAGGGGTTCCGGGGAGCTGTTTTTT. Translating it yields CSVYLLRGSGELFF.

The CDR3 sequence: CAICTGTGVLHSYNEQFF. CDR3 DNA sequence: TGTGCCATCTGCACCGGGACAGGGGTCCTCCATTCCTACAATGAGCAGTTCTTC. The chain joins TRBV11-1 to TRBJ2-1, with TRBD1 matching 10 bases. CDR3 size: 18 residues. After removal of 10 bases from V and 1 base from J, the junction contained 16 bases not matched to a gene. CDR1 SGHAT and CDR2 FQDESV come from the germline V gene (reference sequence).

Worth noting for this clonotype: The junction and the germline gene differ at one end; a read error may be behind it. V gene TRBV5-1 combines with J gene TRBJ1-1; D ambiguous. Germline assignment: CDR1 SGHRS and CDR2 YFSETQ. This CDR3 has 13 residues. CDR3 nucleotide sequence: TGCGCCAGAAGCTTGGCAATGAACACTGAAGCTTTCTTT. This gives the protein CARSLAMNTEAFF.

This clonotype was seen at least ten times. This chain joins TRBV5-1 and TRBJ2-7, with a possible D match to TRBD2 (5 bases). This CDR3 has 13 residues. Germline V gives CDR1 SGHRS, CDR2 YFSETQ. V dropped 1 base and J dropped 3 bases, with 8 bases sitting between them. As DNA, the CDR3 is TGCGCCAGCAGCTTGTGGAGGCGCTACGAGCAGTACTTC. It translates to CASSLWRRYEQYF.

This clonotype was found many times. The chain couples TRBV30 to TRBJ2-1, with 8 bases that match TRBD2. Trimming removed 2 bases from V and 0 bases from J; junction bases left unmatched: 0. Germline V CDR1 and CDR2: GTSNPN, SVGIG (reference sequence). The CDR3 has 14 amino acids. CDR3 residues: CAWSSGSSYNEQFF. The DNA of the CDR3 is TGTGCCTGGAGTAGCGGGAGCTCCTACAATGAGCAGTTCTTC.

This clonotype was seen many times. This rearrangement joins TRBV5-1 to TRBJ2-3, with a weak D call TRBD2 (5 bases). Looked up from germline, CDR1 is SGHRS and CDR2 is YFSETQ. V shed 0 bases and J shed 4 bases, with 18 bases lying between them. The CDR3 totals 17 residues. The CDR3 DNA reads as TGCGCCAGCAGCTTGGGGATTCTAGCATTTCAACCAGATACGCAGTATTTT. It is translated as CASSLGILAFQPDTQYF.